Shown below are 22 T cell receptor beta chains from a single sample sequenced in a study of regulatory T cells in long-lasting Graves disease. Building the TCR beta libraries relied on iRepertoire HTBI primers, and CDR3 regions underwent Arm-PCR. TCRdb passed the multiplex PCR reads through MiXCR, listing each CDR3 protein once. This sample has roughly 450,000 distinct CDR3 sequences, with about a fifth found just once. The time point here: persistent/refractory GD, antithyroid drugs over 5 years with positive TRAb. TCR sequences were obtained from RNA taken from PBMCs. The material was peripheral blood mononuclear cells (PBMCs), obtained when the disease was refractory, from a patient treated with antithyroid drugs. These receptors were collected from a female donor with Graves disease.

The V gene is TRBV10-3, the J gene TRBJ1-5; 7 bases line up with TRBD1. The germline V gene encodes CDR1 ENHRY and CDR2 SYGVKD. Trimming cost V 0 bases and J 4 bases; bases outside gene matches: 6. The CDR3 covers 16 residues. The CDR3 is CAISESARGENQPQHF. For the CDR3, the DNA is TGTGCCATCAGTGAGTCAGCCAGGGGGGAGAATCAGCCCCAGCATTTT.

This chain uses TRBV4-3 with TRBJ2-7, with 7 nucleotides matching TRBD2. The CDR3 loop spans 14 amino acids. Losses at the gene ends were 1 base for V and 4 bases for J; bases not matched to a gene: 4. Germline V gives CDR1 LGHNA, CDR2 YSLEER. CDR3 residues: CASSQGGSFYEQYF. The CDR3 DNA is TGCGCCAGCAGCCAAGGCGGGAGTTTTTACGAGCAGTACTTC.

The rearrangement joins TRBV9 to TRBJ2-4, with D tentatively TRBD2 (5 bases). V lost 0 bases and J 6 bases, leaving 19 bases between the germline ends. The CDR3 consists of 17 residues. CDR1 is SGDLS and CDR2 is YYNGEE in the germline V gene. Here the CDR3 reads CASSVASRRPRVNIQYF. The CDR3 DNA reads as TGTGCCAGCAGCGTAGCGTCTCGACGCCCGAGGGTAAACATTCAGTACTTC.

The rearrangement uses TRBV28 and TRBJ2-1; possibly TRBD2 for D (6 bases). Germline V gene lookup returns CDR1 MDHEN and CDR2 SYDVKM. The V gene lost 6 bases and the J gene lost 7 bases, with 31 bases spanning the gap. CDR3 length: 19 residues. The CDR3 loop reads CASRRSAGRVIHYMNEQFF. Here the CDR3 DNA reads TGTGCCAGCAGACGGTCGGCGGGGCGGGTCATCCACTATATGAATGAGCAGTTCTTC.

This clonotype was detected a few times. The V gene is TRBV7-9, the J gene TRBJ1-4; D possibly corresponds to TRBD1 (5 bases). The V end lost 4 bases, the J end lost 0 bases, and 15 bases lay between the germline ends. There are 17 residues in the CDR3. Germline-derived CDR1 and CDR2 are SEHNR and FQNEAQ (reference sequence). CDR3 bases: TGTGCCAGCAGCTCGAACAGGATTAGTGCAACTAATGAAAAACTGTTTTTT. As protein: CASSSNRISATNEKLFF.

CDR3 sequence (DNA): TGCGCCAGCAGCGTAAACCGGGCGCCTTTGGACCTGGCTTTCTTT. It codes for CASSVNRAPLDLAFF. This chain links TRBV5-1 with TRBJ1-1; D unresolved. Germline CDR1 is SGHRS and CDR2 is YFSETQ. Trimming removed 4 bases from V and 11 bases from J, with 24 bases in between. The CDR3 spans 15 residues.

This clonotype was seen a few times. The chain joins TRBV28 to TRBJ2-3; D is possibly TRBD2 (6 bases). The CDR3 has 15 amino acids. Germline V gives CDR1 MDHEN, CDR2 SYDVKM. Trimming pared 4 bases from V and 9 bases from J, leaving 20 bases between. The CDR3 coding sequence is TGTGCCAGCAGTTGGGGAGGAGGAGGGTTCCGCACGCAGTATTTT. This codes for CASSWGGGGFRTQYF.

This clonotype was observed many times. The chain carries TRBV6-1 and TRBJ1-5; possible D gene TRBD1, 6 bases. Germline CDR1 reads MNHNS; CDR2 reads SASEGT. The CDR3 has 17 amino acids. Deletions cut 4 bases from V and 1 base from J, with 17 bases between. CDR3 amino acids: CASSARSGDISNQPQHF. Written as DNA, the CDR3 is TGTGCCAGCAGTGCCCGTTCAGGGGACATCAGCAATCAGCCCCAGCATTTT.

A remark on this clonotype: A much larger clone lies a single base off, so this may be a read error. This rearrangement joins TRBV7-9 to TRBJ1-1, with unresolved D. Germline V gene data show CDR1 as SEHNR and CDR2 as FQNEAQ (reference sequence). V dropped 2 bases and J dropped 7 bases, with 17 bases sitting between them. The CDR3 loop spans 15 amino acids. The CDR3 loop is CASSLYPEGYDEAFF. In DNA form, the CDR3 reads TGTGCCAGCAGCTTATATCCCGAGGGCTACGATGAAGCTTTCTTT.

The chain is built from TRBV29-1 and TRBJ1-1, with 7 nucleotides matching TRBD1. V gave up 5 bases and J gave up 4 bases; unmatched junction bases: 16. Germline V gene data show CDR1 as SQVTM and CDR2 as ANQGSEA. This CDR3 region has 16 residues. CDR3 in amino acids: CSVPKLPRQGVTEAFF. CDR3 bases: TGCAGCGTTCCAAAACTACCCCGACAGGGAGTCACTGAAGCTTTCTTT.

The chain uses TRBV28 and TRBJ2-1, with 13 nucleotides matching TRBD2. The CDR3 runs to 15 residues. V lost 8 bases and J lost 6; bases outside the gene matches: 7. CDR1 and CDR2 from the germline V gene are MDHEN and SYDVKM. CDR3 sequence: CASEGGTSGVNEQFF. For the CDR3, the DNA is TGTGCCAGCGAGGGCGGGACTAGCGGGGTCAATGAGCAGTTCTTC.

This clonotype is labeled as medium-sized. The rearrangement links TRBV3-1 to TRBJ2-7; perhaps D is TRBD1 or TRBD2 (6 bases each). CDR1 and CDR2 (germline): LGHDT, YNNKEL (reference sequence). Trimming removed 8 bases at V and 5 bases at J, with 19 bases between. The CDR3 extends over 14 amino acids. The CDR3: CASSGARSLHEQYF. For the CDR3, the DNA is TGTGCCAGCTCGGGGGCTAGGAGCCTTCACGAGCAGTACTTC.

The CDR3 DNA sequence: TGTGCCAGCAGTTTATTAAGATCGGACGTTTACTCTGGAAACACCATATATTTT. This translates into CASSLLRSDVYSGNTIYF. The V call is TRBV28, the J call TRBJ1-3; D remains ambiguous. V was shortened by 1 base and J by 0 bases, with 16 bases between the two germline ends. CDR1 is MDHEN, CDR2 SYDVKM, per germline. The CDR3 totals 18 residues.

The chain links TRBV20-1 to TRBJ2-7; D not certain. The CDR3 contains 13 residues. Trimming shortened V by 6 bases and J by 0 bases, and 12 bases separated the two germline ends. Germline assignment: CDR1 DFQATT and CDR2 SNEGSKA (reference sequence). This chain's CDR3 is CSAPAQSSYEQYF. The CDR3 DNA is TGCAGTGCCCCCGCGCAGAGCTCCTACGAGCAGTACTTC.

This clonotype was recorded a few times. The rearrangement uses TRBV13 and TRBJ2-2; TRBD2 aligns across 15 bases. The germline V gene encodes CDR1 PRHDT and CDR2 FYEKMQ (reference sequence). The CDR3 contains 20 residues. The trim removed 3 bases at V and 7 bases at J, leaving 15 bases unmatched. The CDR3 loop is CASSFMGLAGGWIRGGELFF. The DNA for the CDR3 is TGTGCCAGCAGCTTTATGGGACTAGCGGGAGGATGGATTCGTGGCGGGGAGCTGTTTTTT. Full variable domain (remainder filled in from reference TRBV13 and TRBJ2-2): AAGVIQSPRHLIKEKRETATLKCYPIPRHDTVYWYQQGPGQDPQFLISFYEKMQSDKGSIPDRFSAQQFSDYHSELNMSSLELGDSALYFCASSFMGLAGGWIRGGELFFGEGSRLTVL.

V usage is TRBV9 and J usage is TRBJ2-1, with 10 bases lining up with TRBD2. V was clipped by 0 bases and J by 0 bases; unmatched bases: 3. Germline V gene sequence: CDR1 SGDLS, CDR2 YYNGEE. This CDR3 has 17 residues. In DNA form, the CDR3 reads TGTGCCAGCAGCGTAGGTGCTAGCGGGAGCTCCTACAATGAGCAGTTCTTC. Translation: CASSVGASGSSYNEQFF.

In its sample, this clonotype was seen a few times. The genes are TRBV6-1 and TRBJ1-5, with unresolved D. CDR3 size: 13 residues. The germline gives CDR1 MNHNS, CDR2 SASEGT. V was cut by 6 bases and J by 7 bases, with 13 bases left in between. CDR3 protein: CASRSDGNQPQHF. CDR3 in DNA: TGTGCCAGCAGGTCCGACGGGAACCAGCCCCAGCATTTT.

This clonotype was seen many times. In nucleotides, the CDR3 is TGTGCCAGCAGTTACTCCCCGCCGATATCGGGTGAAAAACTGTTTTTT. Its translation: CASSYSPPISGEKLFF. The chain recombines TRBV6-5 with TRBJ1-4; D call uncertain. CDR3 length: 16 residues. The germline V and J ends were trimmed by 0 bases and 7 bases, with 15 bases remaining between them. The germline V gene has CDR1 MNHEY and CDR2 SVGAGI.

This clonotype was seen only a few times. The V call is TRBV4-3, the J call TRBJ1-1, with D possibly matching TRBD1 (5 bases). V lost 4 bases and J lost 6, with 15 bases in between. Germline CDR1 and CDR2: LGHNA and YSLEER. The CDR3 runs 14 residues. The CDR3 nucleotides read TGCGCCAGCAGCCTTCGTGGGGGACTCGCTGAAGCTTTCTTT. Translation: CASSLRGGLAEAFF.

The sample holds a few counts of this clonotype. The chain employs TRBV20-1 and TRBJ2-5; tentatively, D is TRBD1 or TRBD2 (5 bases each). There are 12 residues in the CDR3. V lost 5 bases and J lost 4, with 11 bases in between. Per the germline V gene, CDR1 is DFQATT and CDR2 is SNEGSKA (reference sequence). The chain's CDR3 is CSAERGSETQYF. The CDR3 DNA follows: TGCAGTGCTGAGAGGGGATCAGAGACCCAGTACTTC.

V and J are TRBV7-3 and TRBJ2-5; D not resolved. The CDR3 totals 14 residues. Germline CDR1 reads SGHTA; CDR2 reads FQGTGA. V lost 5 bases to trimming and J lost 2 bases, with 12 bases between them. CDR3 amino acids: CASSPFPAQETQYF. The CDR3 DNA follows: TGTGCCAGCAGCCCCTTTCCAGCACAAGAGACCCAGTACTTC.

V is TRBV14 and J is TRBJ1-5; no clear D gene. V lost 1 base and J 4 bases, leaving 17 bases between the germline ends. The CDR3 is 17 amino acids. Per germline, CDR1 SGHDN and CDR2 FVKESK. The CDR3 DNA follows: TGTGCCAGCAGCCAAGTACGGAACCGGGCTCAAAATCAGCCCCAGCATTTT. Encoded protein: CASSQVRNRAQNQPQHF.